Below, 4 T cell receptor beta chains from the same sample are listed, as sequenced in a study of blood T cell repertoires in COVID-19 (dated by TCRdb to about 2020). The library was built by means of the immunoSEQ multiplex PCR assay. TCRdb holds this immuneACCESS table with in-frame rearrangements only. Some clones are missing; in checked studies, unresolved V genes explain under half, and the rest has no known cause. For this sample there are about 53,000 clones; roughly 90% appear just once. The ten largest clones add up to around 2.9% of the sample. The sample comprised peripheral blood. These TCRs come from a man aged 80 or over with acute or convalescent COVID-19.

The J gene is TRBJ1-1, the V gene TRBV6-4; possibly TRBD1 for D (6 bases). This CDR3 has 13 amino acids. CDR1 and CDR2 from the germline V gene are MRHNA and SNTAGT. V was pared by 3 bases and J by 4 bases, with 9 bases between. CDR3 in DNA: TGTGCCAGCAGTGAGGGGGCTTCCACTGAAGCTTTCTTT. It yields the protein CASSEGASTEAFF.

The genes are TRBV2 and TRBJ2-1, with a possible D match to TRBD1 (6 bases). The CDR3 covers 16 residues. Trimming left V 3 bases short and J 9 bases short, with 21 bases between. Germline V gene sequence: CDR1 SNHLY, CDR2 FYNNEI. The CDR3 here is CASSDGRGEQTGEQFF. As DNA, the CDR3 is TGTGCCAGCAGTGACGGCAGGGGAGAACAAACCGGTGAGCAGTTCTTC.

The rearrangement links TRBV7-2 to TRBJ2-7; the match to TRBD2 covers 10 bases. The V segment lost 5 bases and the J segment 2 bases; nucleotides outside the gene matches: 9. Per germline, CDR1 SGHTA and CDR2 FQGNSA. The CDR3 loop spans 16 amino acids. CDR3 in amino acids: CASSLAQRGGAYEQYF. CDR3 nucleotides: TGTGCCAGCAGCCTGGCGCAGCGGGGGGGCGCCTACGAGCAGTACTTC.

The V gene is TRBV20-1, the J gene TRBJ2-2; weak D call: TRBD1 (6 bases). The germline V gene encodes CDR1 DFQATT and CDR2 SNEGSKA (reference sequence). The V and J ends lost 3 bases and 3 bases respectively, with 20 bases between them. The CDR3 spans 17 residues. The CDR3 sequence is CSASKGQGDWDTGELFF. The CDR3 DNA reads TGCAGTGCTAGTAAGGGACAAGGGGATTGGGACACCGGGGAGCTGTTTTTT.